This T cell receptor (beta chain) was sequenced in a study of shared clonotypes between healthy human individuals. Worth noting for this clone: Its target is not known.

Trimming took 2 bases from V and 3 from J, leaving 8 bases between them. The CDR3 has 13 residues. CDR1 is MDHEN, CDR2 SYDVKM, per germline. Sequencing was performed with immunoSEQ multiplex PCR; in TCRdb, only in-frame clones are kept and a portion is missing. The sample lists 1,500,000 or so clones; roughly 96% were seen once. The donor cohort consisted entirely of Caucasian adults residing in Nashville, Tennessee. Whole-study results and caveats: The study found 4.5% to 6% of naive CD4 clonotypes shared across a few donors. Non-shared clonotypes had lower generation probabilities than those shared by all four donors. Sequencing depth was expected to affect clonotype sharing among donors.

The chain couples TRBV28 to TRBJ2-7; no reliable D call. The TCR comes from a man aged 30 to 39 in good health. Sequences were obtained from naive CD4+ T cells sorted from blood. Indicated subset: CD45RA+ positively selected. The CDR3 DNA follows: TGTGCCAGCAGTTTAGGGAAACTCTACGAGCAGTACTTC. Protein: CASSLGKLYEQYF.